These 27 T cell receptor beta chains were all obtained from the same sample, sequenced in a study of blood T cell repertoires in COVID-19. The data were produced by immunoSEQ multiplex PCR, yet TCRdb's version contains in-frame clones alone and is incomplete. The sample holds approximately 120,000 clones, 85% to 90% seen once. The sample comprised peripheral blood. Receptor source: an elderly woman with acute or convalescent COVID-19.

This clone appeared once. CDR3 sequence reads: CASRQNLNTEAFF. The CDR3 DNA reads TGTGCCAGCAGACAGAACCTGAACACTGAAGCTTTCTTT. The chain couples TRBV14 to TRBJ1-1; no clear D gene. The V gene lost 6 bases and the J gene lost 0 bases, with 8 bases spanning the gap. Germline CDR1 and CDR2: SGHDN and FVKESK. The length of the CDR3 is 13 residues.

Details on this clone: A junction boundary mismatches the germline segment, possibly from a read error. The CDR3 nucleotides are TGCAGTGCTAGAGACAGGGTGACGGCAATTTTT. Protein product: CSARDRVTAIF. The chain joins TRBV20-1 to TRBJ1-4, with D possibly being TRBD1 (5 bases). Looked up from germline, CDR1 is DFQATT and CDR2 is SNEGSKA (reference sequence). This CDR3 comprises 11 residues.

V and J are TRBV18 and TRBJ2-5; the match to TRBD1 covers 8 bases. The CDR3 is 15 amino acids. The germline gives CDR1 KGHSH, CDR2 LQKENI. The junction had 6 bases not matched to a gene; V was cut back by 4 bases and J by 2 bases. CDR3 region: CASSRNRGEQETQYF. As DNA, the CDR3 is TGTGCCAGCTCACGTAACAGGGGGGAACAAGAGACCCAGTACTTC.

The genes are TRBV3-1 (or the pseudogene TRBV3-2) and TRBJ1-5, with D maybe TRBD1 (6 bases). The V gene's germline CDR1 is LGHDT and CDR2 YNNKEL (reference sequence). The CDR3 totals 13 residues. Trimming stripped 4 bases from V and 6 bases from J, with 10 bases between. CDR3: CASSPRGGQPQHF. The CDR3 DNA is TGTGCCAGCAGCCCCCGAGGGGGTCAGCCCCAGCATTTT.

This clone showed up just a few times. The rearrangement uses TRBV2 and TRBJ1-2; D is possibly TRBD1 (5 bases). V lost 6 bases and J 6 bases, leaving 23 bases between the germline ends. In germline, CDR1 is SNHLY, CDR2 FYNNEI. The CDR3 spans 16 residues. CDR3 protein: CASSTRSGGVSHGYTF. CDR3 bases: TGTGCCAGCAGCACCCGATCTGGGGGGGTGTCTCATGGCTACACCTTC.

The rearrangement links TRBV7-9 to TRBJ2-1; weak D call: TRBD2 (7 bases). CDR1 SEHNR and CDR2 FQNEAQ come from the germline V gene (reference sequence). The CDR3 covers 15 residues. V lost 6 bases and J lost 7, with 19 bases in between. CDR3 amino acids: CASRLLGGQRNEQFF. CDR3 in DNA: TGTGCCAGCAGACTTCTCGGGGGGCAAAGGAATGAGCAGTTCTTC.

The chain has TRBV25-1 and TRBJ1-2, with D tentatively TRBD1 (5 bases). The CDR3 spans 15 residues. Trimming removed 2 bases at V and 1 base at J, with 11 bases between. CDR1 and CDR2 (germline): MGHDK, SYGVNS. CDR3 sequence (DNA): TGTGCCAGCAGTGAAGTGGGGGGGTATAACTATGGCTACACCTTC. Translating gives CASSEVGGYNYGYTF.

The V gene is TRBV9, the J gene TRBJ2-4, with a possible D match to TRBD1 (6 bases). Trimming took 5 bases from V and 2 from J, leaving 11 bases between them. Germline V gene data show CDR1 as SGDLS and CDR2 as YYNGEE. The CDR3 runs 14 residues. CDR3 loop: CASRKGGSKNIQYF. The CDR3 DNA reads TGTGCCAGCAGAAAAGGGGGTTCCAAAAACATTCAGTACTTC.

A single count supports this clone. DNA of the CDR3: TGTGCCATCAGTGAGGATCGGGGTTACAGCAATCAGCCCCAGCATTTT. The encoded protein is CAISEDRGYSNQPQHF. The gene calls are TRBV10-3 and TRBJ1-5; D is ambiguous. The CDR3 is 16 residues long. The V end was cut by 2 bases, the J end by 1 base, with 12 bases between. CDR1 is ENHRY, CDR2 SYGVKD, per germline.

The CDR3 here is CASSLKTSDYTEAFF. In DNA form, the CDR3 reads TGCGCCAGCAGCCTAAAGACATCGGACTACACTGAAGCTTTCTTT. This rearrangement joins TRBV4-3 to TRBJ1-1; D remains ambiguous. V dropped 4 bases and J dropped 3 bases, with 15 bases sitting between them. Per the germline V gene, CDR1 is LGHNA and CDR2 is YSLEER. The CDR3 contains 15 residues.

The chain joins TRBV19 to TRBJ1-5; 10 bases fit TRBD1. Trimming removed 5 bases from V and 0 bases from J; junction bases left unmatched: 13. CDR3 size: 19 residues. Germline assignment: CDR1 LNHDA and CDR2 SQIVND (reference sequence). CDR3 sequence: CASSSGQGRGKYSNQPQHF. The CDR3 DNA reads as TGTGCCAGTAGTTCGGGACAGGGGCGCGGAAAGTATAGCAATCAGCCCCAGCATTTT.

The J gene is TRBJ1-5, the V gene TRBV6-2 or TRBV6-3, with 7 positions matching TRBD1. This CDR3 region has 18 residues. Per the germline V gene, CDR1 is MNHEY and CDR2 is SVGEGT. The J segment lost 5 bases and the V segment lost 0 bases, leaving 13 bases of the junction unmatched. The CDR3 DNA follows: TGTGCCAGCAGTTACTCGCCCCGGGCAGGGGGTGTCGATCAGCCCCAGCATTTT. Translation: CASSYSPRAGGVDQPQHF.

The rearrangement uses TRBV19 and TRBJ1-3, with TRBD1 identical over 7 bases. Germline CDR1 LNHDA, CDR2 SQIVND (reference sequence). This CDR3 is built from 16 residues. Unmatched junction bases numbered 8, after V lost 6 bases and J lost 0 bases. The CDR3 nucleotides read TGTGCCAGTAGCATTGACAGGGCGTTCTCTGGAAACACCATATATTTT. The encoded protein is CASSIDRAFSGNTIYF.

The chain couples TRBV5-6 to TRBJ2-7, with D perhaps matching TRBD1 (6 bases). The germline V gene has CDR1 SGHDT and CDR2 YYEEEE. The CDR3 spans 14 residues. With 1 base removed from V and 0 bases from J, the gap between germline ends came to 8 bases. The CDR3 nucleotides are TGTGCCAGCAGCTTGCAGGGGAGCTCCTACGAGCAGTACGTC. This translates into CASSLQGSSYEQYV.

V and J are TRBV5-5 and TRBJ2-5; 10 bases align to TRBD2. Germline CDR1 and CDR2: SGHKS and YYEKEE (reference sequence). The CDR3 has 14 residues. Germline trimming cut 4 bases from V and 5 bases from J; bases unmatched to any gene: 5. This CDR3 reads CASSSSGGRETQYF. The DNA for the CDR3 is TGTGCCAGCAGCAGTAGCGGGGGGCGGGAGACCCAGTACTTC.

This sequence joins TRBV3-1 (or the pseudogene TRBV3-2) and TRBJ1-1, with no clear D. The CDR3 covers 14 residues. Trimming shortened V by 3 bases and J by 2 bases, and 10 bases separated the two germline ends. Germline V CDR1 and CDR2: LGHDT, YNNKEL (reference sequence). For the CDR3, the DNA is TGTGCCAGCAGCCAGCAGGTGCGTAACACTGAAGCTTTCTTT. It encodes CASSQQVRNTEAFF.

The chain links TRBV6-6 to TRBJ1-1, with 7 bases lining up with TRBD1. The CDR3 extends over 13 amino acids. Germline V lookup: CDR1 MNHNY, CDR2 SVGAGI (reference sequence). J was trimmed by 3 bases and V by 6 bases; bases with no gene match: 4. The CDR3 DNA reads TGTGCCAGCAGCCTACAGGGGTACACTGAAGCTTTCTTT. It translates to CASSLQGYTEAFF.

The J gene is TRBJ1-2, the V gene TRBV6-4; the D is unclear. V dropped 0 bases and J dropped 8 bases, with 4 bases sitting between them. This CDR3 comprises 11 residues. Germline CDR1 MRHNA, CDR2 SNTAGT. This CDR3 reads CASSDSRGYTF. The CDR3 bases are TGTGCCAGCAGTGACTCGAGAGGCTACACCTTC.

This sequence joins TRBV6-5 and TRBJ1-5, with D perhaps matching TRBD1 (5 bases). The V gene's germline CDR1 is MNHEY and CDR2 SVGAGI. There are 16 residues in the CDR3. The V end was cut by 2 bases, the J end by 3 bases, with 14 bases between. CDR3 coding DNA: TGTGCCAGCAGTTACGGTGTTACAGGAATCAATCAGCCCCAGCATTTT. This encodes CASSYGVTGINQPQHF.

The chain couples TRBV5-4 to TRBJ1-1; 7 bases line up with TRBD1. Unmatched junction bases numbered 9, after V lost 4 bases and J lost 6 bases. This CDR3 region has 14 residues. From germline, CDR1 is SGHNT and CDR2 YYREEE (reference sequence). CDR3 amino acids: CASSAQGVWAEAFF. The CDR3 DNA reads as TGTGCCAGCAGCGCTCAGGGGGTATGGGCTGAAGCTTTCTTT.

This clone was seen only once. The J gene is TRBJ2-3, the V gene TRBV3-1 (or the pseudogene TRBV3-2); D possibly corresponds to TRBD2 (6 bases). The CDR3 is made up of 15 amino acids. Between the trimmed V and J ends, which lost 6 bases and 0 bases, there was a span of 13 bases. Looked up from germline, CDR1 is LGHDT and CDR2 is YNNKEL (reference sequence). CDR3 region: CASRAGTGSTDTQYF. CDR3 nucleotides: TGTGCCAGCAGAGCCGGGACTGGGAGCACAGATACGCAGTATTTT.

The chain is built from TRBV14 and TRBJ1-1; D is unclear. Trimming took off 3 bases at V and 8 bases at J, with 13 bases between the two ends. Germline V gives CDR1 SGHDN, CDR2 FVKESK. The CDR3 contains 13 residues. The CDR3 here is CASSQTGRREAFF. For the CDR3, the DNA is TGTGCCAGCAGCCAGACCGGGAGGAGGGAAGCTTTCTTT.

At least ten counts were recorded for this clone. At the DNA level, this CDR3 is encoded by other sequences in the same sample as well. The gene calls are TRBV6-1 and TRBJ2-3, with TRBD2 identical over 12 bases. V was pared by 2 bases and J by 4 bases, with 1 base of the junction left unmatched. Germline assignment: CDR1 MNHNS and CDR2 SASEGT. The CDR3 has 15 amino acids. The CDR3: CASSELAGGPDTQYF. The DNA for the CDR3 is TGTGCCAGCAGTGAACTAGCGGGGGGGCCAGATACGCAGTATTTT.

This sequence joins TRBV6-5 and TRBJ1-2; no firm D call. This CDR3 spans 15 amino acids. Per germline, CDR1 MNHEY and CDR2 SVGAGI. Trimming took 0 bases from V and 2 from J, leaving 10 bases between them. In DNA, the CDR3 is TGTGCCAGCAGTTACTCGAGGGTTTCGAACTATGGCTACACCTTC. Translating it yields CASSYSRVSNYGYTF.

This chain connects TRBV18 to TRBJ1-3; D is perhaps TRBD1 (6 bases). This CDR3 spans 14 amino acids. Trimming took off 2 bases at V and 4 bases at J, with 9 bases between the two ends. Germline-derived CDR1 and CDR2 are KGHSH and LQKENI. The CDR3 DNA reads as TGTGCCAGCTCACCAAGGACAGAGGGAAACACCATATATTTT. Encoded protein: CASSPRTEGNTIYF.

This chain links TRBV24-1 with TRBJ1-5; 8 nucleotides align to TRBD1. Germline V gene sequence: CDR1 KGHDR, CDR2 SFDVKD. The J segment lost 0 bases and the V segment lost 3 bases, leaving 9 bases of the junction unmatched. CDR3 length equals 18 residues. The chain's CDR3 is CATSDGDRGRGSNQPQHF. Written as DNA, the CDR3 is TGTGCCACCAGTGATGGAGACAGGGGCCGAGGTAGCAATCAGCCCCAGCATTTT.

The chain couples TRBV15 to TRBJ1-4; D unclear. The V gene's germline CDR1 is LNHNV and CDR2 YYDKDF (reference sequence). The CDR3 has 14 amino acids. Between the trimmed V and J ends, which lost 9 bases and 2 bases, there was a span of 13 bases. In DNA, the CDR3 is TGTGCCACGAACCCCCAGTCGACTAATGAAAAACTGTTTTTT. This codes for CATNPQSTNEKLFF.